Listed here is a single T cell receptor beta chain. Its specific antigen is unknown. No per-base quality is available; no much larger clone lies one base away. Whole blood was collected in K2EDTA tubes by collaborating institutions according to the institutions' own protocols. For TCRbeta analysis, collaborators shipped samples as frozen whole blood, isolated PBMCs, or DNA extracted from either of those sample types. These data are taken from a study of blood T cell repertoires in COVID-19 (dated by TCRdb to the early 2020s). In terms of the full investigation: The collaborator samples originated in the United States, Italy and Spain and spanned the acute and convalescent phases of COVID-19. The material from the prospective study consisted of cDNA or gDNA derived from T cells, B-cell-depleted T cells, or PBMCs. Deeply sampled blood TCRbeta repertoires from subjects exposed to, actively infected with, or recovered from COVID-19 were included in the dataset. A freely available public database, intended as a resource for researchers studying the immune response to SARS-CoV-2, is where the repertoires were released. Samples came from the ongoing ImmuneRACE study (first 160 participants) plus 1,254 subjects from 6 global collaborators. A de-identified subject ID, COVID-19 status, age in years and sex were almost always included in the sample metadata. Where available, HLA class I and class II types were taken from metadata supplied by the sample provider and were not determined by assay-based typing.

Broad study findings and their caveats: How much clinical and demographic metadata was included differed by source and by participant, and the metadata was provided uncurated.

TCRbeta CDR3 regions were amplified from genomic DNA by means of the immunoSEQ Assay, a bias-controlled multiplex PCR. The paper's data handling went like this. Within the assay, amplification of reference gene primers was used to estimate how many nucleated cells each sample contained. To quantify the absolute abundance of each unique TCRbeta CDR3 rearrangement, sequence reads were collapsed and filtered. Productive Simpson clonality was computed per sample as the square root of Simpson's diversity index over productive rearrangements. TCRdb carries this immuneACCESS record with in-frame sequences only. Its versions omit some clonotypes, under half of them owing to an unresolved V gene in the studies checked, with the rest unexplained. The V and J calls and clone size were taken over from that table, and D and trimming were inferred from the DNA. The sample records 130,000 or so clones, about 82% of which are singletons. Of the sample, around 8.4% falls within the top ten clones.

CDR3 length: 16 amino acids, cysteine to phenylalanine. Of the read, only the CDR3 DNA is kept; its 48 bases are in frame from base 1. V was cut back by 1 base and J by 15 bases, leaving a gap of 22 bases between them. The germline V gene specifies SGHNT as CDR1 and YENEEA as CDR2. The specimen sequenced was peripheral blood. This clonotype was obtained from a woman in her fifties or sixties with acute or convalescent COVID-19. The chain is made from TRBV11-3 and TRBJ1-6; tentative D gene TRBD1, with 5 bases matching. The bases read TGTGCCAGCAGCTTAGGGCCCCCTACACGGACGGGGGTCCTCCACTTT. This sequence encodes CASSLGPPTRTGVLHF.